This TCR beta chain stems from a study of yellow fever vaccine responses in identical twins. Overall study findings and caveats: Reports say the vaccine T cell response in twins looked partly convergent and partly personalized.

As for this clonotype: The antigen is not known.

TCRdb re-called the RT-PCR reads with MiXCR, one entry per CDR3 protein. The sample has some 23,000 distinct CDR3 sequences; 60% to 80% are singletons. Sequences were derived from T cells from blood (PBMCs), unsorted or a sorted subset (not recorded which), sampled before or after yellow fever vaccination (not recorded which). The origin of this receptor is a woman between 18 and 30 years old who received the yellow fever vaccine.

CDR3 region: CASSSHRDSPLHF. CDR3 bases: TGTGCCAGCAGCTCCCACAGGGACTCACCCCTCCACTTT. J is TRBJ1-6 and V is TRBV11-3, with D perhaps matching TRBD1 (6 bases). The V end was cut by 4 bases, the J end by 10 bases, with 11 bases between. CDR3 length: 13 amino acids. Germline V lookup: CDR1 SGHNT, CDR2 YENEEA.